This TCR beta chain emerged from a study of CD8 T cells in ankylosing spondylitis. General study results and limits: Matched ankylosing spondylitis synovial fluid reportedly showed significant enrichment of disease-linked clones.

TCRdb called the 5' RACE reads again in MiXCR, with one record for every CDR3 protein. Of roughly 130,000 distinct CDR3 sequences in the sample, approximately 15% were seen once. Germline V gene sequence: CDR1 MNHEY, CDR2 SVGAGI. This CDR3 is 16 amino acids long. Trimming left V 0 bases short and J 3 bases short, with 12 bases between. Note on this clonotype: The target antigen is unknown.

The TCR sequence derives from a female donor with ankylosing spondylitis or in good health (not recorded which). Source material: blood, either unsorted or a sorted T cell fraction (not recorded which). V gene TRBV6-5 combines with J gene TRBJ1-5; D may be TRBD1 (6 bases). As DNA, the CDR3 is TGTGCCAGCAGTTACTCGACAGGTCTATACAATCAGCCCCAGCATTTT. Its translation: CASSYSTGLYNQPQHF.